Below are 22 T cell receptor beta chains sequenced from a single sample in a study of regulatory T cells in long-lasting Graves disease (dated by TCRdb to the early 2020s). The library was generated by multiplex PCR. Sequencing used an Illumina HiSeq 4000. iRepertoire HTBI primers and Arm-PCR amplification of CDR3 regions were used to construct TCR beta libraries. The raw public reads went through TCRdb reprocessing: fastp at Q25, MiXCR clone calling, in-frame beta chains kept. All rows with the same CDR3 protein become a single entry with the most common DNA and genes. Across this sample there are some 560,000 distinct CDR3 sequences, with about 16% seen only once. The ten top clones hold approximately 25% of the sample. Reading the label with the study, this specimen's time point is: newly diagnosed GD, antithyroid drugs for less than 3 months. For both TCR sequencing and RNA sequencing, RNA was extracted from PBMCs in TRIzol.

Another study also made use of these data, one on T cells in Graves' hyperthyroidism and ophthalmopathy.

Here the sequenced sample was peripheral blood mononuclear cells (PBMCs), taken at new diagnosis, from a patient treated with antithyroid drugs. These receptors all stem from a woman aged 35 to 60 with Graves disease. Donor details come from another sample of the same person, matched by shared clones.

This clonotype has more than one count but fewer than ten. CDR3 residues: CASGVTSQTQYF. In DNA form, the CDR3 reads TGTGCCAGCGGGGTGACTAGCCAGACCCAGTACTTC. This chain uses TRBV25-1 with TRBJ2-5; 7 positions agree with TRBD2. This CDR3 spans 12 amino acids. The V gene end was trimmed by 8 bases and the J gene end by 6 bases; junction bases not matched to a gene: 6. The V gene's germline CDR1 is MGHDK and CDR2 SYGVNS.

This clonotype was recorded a few times. This sequence may be a read error, since a much larger clone differs from it by one base. The chain carries TRBV3-1 and TRBJ1-1; 9 nucleotides match TRBD1. J lost 1 base, V lost 3 bases, and 3 bases had no gene match. The CDR3 has 15 residues. Germline lookup yields CDR1 LGHDT and CDR2 YNNKEL (reference sequence). In nucleotides, the CDR3 is TGTGCCAGCAGCCAGACGGGACAGGGGAACACTGAAGCTTTCTTT. Protein product: CASSQTGQGNTEAFF.

This clonotype appeared many times. This sequence joins TRBV6-5 and TRBJ2-7, with D possibly matching TRBD2 (6 bases). Trimming left V 2 bases short and J 3 bases short, with 14 bases between. The CDR3 has 15 amino acids. Germline V lookup: CDR1 MNHEY, CDR2 SVGAGI. CDR3 in DNA: TGTGCCAGCAGTTACGGAGGGTCCCAAAACTACGAGCAGTACTTC. Translating gives CASSYGGSQNYEQYF.

This clonotype was picked up many times. The genes are TRBV12-3 or TRBV12-4 and TRBJ2-7; tentative D call: TRBD1 (6 bases). This CDR3 is 17 amino acids long. Trimming removed 7 bases at V and 7 bases at J, with 29 bases between. The CDR3 region has the DNA TGTGCCAGCACCTCCTCTTCGCGGACAGCGTCTTCGGGGGAGCAGTACTTC. This codes for CASTSSSRTASSGEQYF.

The chain joins TRBV28 to TRBJ2-5, with 11 bases matching TRBD1. The J call may be wrong; the DNA end is better matched by TRBJ2-1. The CDR3 length is 16 residues. The germline gives CDR1 MDHEN, CDR2 SYDVKM. The CDR3 is CASSFHPGQGEDEQFF. CDR3 coding DNA: TGTGCCAGCAGTTTTCATCCGGGACAGGGGGAGGATGAGCAGTTCTTC.

As to this clonotype: A much bigger clone sits one base away, suggesting this may be a read error. The chain has TRBV11-3 and TRBJ2-3; TRBD1 matches at 11 bases. The J call may be incorrect, as the DNA end agrees better with TRBJ2-5. CDR3 length equals 17 residues. Germline assignment: CDR1 SGHNT and CDR2 YENEEA. CDR3 amino acids: CVSSSIYGTGGSETQYF. Here the CDR3 DNA reads TGTGTCAGCAGCTCGATATATGGGACAGGGGGATCGGAGACCCAGTACTTC.

This clonotype occurred many times. V gene TRBV7-9 combines with J gene TRBJ1-2; no definite D call. Germline V gene data show CDR1 as SEHNR and CDR2 as FQNEAQ (reference sequence). The CDR3 length is 13 residues. Trimming took off 0 bases at V and 6 bases at J, with 8 bases between the two ends. The CDR3 region is CASSLARPDGYTF. The CDR3 DNA follows: TGTGCCAGCAGCTTAGCGCGTCCGGATGGCTACACCTTC.

This clonotype was detected once. This rearrangement joins TRBV7-9 to TRBJ1-4; D remains ambiguous. V gave up 5 bases and J gave up 8 bases, with 21 bases separating them. The CDR3 sequence is 16 residues long. Germline-derived CDR1 and CDR2 are SEHNR and FQNEAQ (reference sequence). The CDR3 DNA sequence: TGTGCCAGCAGCCAAAACACCGGGTCCTTGAGGGAAAAACTGTTTTTT. It encodes CASSQNTGSLREKLFF.

There are many counts of this clonotype. DNA for the CDR3: TGTGCCAGCAGTTTAACCCAGACAGGAAATGGCTACACCTTC. This gives the protein CASSLTQTGNGYTF. The J gene is TRBJ1-2, the V gene TRBV12-3 or TRBV12-4; tentatively, D is TRBD1 (6 bases). The CDR3 runs to 14 residues. With 2 bases removed from V and 6 bases from J, the gap between germline ends came to 13 bases.

This clonotype appeared many times. CDR3 residues: CASSAYNNQPQHF. The CDR3 nucleotides read TGTGCCAGCAGTGCTTACAACAATCAGCCCCAGCATTTT. The chain uses TRBV2 and TRBJ1-5; D gene unclear. This CDR3 spans 13 amino acids. Germline loops: CDR1 SNHLY, CDR2 FYNNEI. Trimming took 4 bases from V and 3 from J, leaving 7 bases between them.

This clonotype appeared many times. V gene TRBV9 combines with J gene TRBJ1-1; TRBD1 aligns across 7 bases. This CDR3 has 14 residues. V shed 5 bases, J shed 1 base, and the junction held 5 bases outside the gene matches. CDR1 is SGDLS, CDR2 YYNGEE, per germline. This chain's CDR3 is CASSVGTANTEAFF. CDR3 DNA: TGTGCCAGCAGTGTTGGGACAGCGAACACTGAAGCTTTCTTT.

This clonotype was counted ten times or more. The gene calls are TRBV20-1 and TRBJ1-1; 7 bases map to TRBD1. This CDR3 spans 12 amino acids. CDR1 is DFQATT, CDR2 SNEGSKA, per germline (reference sequence). V gave up 6 bases and J gave up 5 bases; unmatched junction bases: 6. The DNA of the CDR3 is TGCAGTGCAAAGACAGGGTGGACTGAAGCTTTCTTT. Amino acid sequence: CSAKTGWTEAFF.

This clonotype was observed at least ten times. This chain connects TRBV28 to TRBJ1-5; a weak D match, TRBD1 (5 bases). In germline, CDR1 is MDHEN, CDR2 SYDVKM. The CDR3 sequence is 15 residues long. V was cut by 6 bases and J by 9 bases, with 21 bases left in between. The CDR3 bases are TGTGCCAGCAGCCCCGGGGAGGGACGGGGTCGGCCCCAGCATTTT. Residues: CASSPGEGRGRPQHF.

The chain is built from TRBV4-2 and TRBJ1-6; TRBD1 matches 10 bases. Germline V gene data show CDR1 as LGHNA and CDR2 as YNFKEQ. The junction had 13 bases not matched to a gene; V was cut back by 1 base and J by 7 bases. CDR3 length equals 19 residues. CDR3 nucleotide sequence: TGTGCCAGCAGCCAAGTCCCGGGACAGGGGAATACCAAAAATTCACCCCTCCACTTT. Residues: CASSQVPGQGNTKNSPLHF.

This chain connects TRBV12-3 or TRBV12-4 to TRBJ2-1, with TRBD2 identical over 7 bases. The junction had 15 bases not matched to a gene; V was cut back by 5 bases and J by 8 bases. The CDR3 loop spans 16 amino acids. Written as DNA, the CDR3 is TGTGCCAGCAGTGGTCCTGAGGTAGCGGGCTTTGATGAGCAGTTCTTC. Its protein product is CASSGPEVAGFDEQFF.

This clonotype was observed at least ten times. This chain uses TRBV5-1 with TRBJ1-2; 9 bases are shared with TRBD1. V shed 0 bases, J shed 3 bases, and the junction held 6 bases outside the gene matches. CDR1 is SGHRS and CDR2 is YFSETQ in the germline V gene. This CDR3 is 16 amino acids long. This CDR3 is CASSLGLGDRDYGYTF. CDR3 bases: TGCGCCAGCAGCTTGGGACTAGGGGACAGGGACTATGGCTACACCTTC.

The chain is built from TRBV11-3 and TRBJ2-7; D unresolved. This CDR3 contains 15 residues. Germline V CDR1 and CDR2: SGHNT, YENEEA. The V gene lost 2 bases and the J gene lost 2 bases, with 13 bases spanning the gap. In nucleotides, the CDR3 is TGTGCCAGCAGCTTACAACCGGTCAGCCCCTACGAGCAGTACTTC. Amino acids: CASSLQPVSPYEQYF.

This clonotype showed up just a few times. V and J are TRBV6-4 and TRBJ2-2; 11 bases agree with TRBD1. The J segment lost 5 bases and the V segment lost 6 bases, leaving 5 bases of the junction unmatched. Germline V lookup: CDR1 MRHNA, CDR2 SNTAGT. The CDR3 has 15 amino acids. CDR3 amino acids: CASRGQGAVTGELFF. The CDR3 DNA sequence: TGTGCCAGCAGAGGACAGGGGGCGGTGACCGGGGAGCTGTTTTTT.

The chain employs TRBV9 and TRBJ1-1; D unclear. CDR1 is SGDLS and CDR2 is YYNGEE in the germline V gene. The length of the CDR3 is 14 residues. Trimming cost V 3 bases and J 4 bases, with 13 bases left between them. The CDR3, as DNA: TGTGCCAGCAGCGATGGGCTGGGGAGCACTGAAGCTTTCTTT. As protein: CASSDGLGSTEAFF.

This clonotype was seen a handful of times. The chain employs TRBV6-5 and TRBJ2-7; D gene uncertain. The CDR3 contains 14 residues. Germline assignment: CDR1 MNHEY and CDR2 SVGAGI. Between the trimmed V and J ends, which lost 2 bases and 5 bases, there was a span of 13 bases. In DNA, the CDR3 is TGTGCCAGCAGTTACCTGCTGGGCCCTAACGAGCAGTACTTC. It is translated as CASSYLLGPNEQYF.

This chain links TRBV14 with TRBJ2-1; D is undetermined. CDR3 length equals 11 residues. V lost 3 bases to trimming and J lost 8 bases, with 5 bases between them. The germline CDR1 and CDR2 sequences are SGHDN and FVKESK. This CDR3 reads CASSHYDEQFF. In nucleotides, the CDR3 is TGTGCCAGCAGCCATTACGATGAGCAGTTCTTC. Variable domain in full (rest from reference TRBV14 and TRBJ2-1): EAGVTQFPSHSVIEKGQTVTLRCDPISGHDNLYWYRRVMGKEIKFLLHFVKESKQDESGMPNNRFLAERTGGTYSTLKVQPAELEDSGVYFCASSHYDEQFFGPGTRLTVL.

The rearrangement uses TRBV25-1 and TRBJ2-3; weak D call: TRBD2 (7 bases). Trimming shortened V by 8 bases and J by 3 bases, and 12 bases separated the two germline ends. The CDR3 totals 13 residues. Germline-derived CDR1 and CDR2 are MGHDK and SYGVNS. CDR3 loop: CASWGGLTDTQYF. The CDR3 coding sequence is TGTGCCAGCTGGGGGGGCCTGACAGATACGCAGTATTTT.